These 9 T cell receptor beta chains share one sample of origin, sequenced in a study of blood T cell repertoires in COVID-19. The data were produced by immunoSEQ multiplex PCR, yet TCRdb's version contains in-frame clones alone and is incomplete. The sample consists of hundreds of thousands of clones, about 89% of them appearing once. The source material was PBMCs or T cells enriched from blood (not recorded which). The receptors here all came from a woman between 40 and 55 years old who had recovered from COVID-19.

The V and J genes are TRBV4-1 and TRBJ1-5; possible D gene TRBD1, 6 bases. This CDR3 has 16 amino acids. CDR1 is MGHRA and CDR2 is YSYEKL in the germline V gene. Deletions cut 0 bases from V and 4 bases from J, with 13 bases between. The CDR3 nucleotides read TGCGCCAGCAGCCAAGAGCAGACAGGATTTAATCAGCCCCAGCATTTT. This encodes CASSQEQTGFNQPQHF.

V usage is TRBV24-1 and J usage is TRBJ2-5, with a possible D match to TRBD1 (6 bases). Germline V gene lookup returns CDR1 KGHDR and CDR2 SFDVKD. V was trimmed by 4 bases and J by 0 bases, leaving 14 bases between them. The CDR3 has 16 residues. Here the CDR3 DNA reads TGTGCCACCAGTGACCCTCAGGGGAAGTACCAAGAGACCCAGTACTTC. This codes for CATSDPQGKYQETQYF.

The rearrangement joins TRBV21-1 to TRBJ2-3; no check of the table's D call, TRBD1, against the DNA was made. TRBV21-1 is assigned pseudogene status. The CDR3 contains 17 residues. CDR3 sequence (DNA): TGTGCCAGCAGCAAAGTGAGGGGGCTAAGGGGTGCAGATACGCAGTATTTT. This sequence encodes CASSKVRGLRGADTQYF.

This clone showed up just a few times. This chain uses TRBV5-1 with TRBJ1-2; D might be TRBD1 (6 bases). The V end lost 3 bases, the J end lost 5 bases, and 11 bases lay between the germline ends. The CDR3 is made up of 13 amino acids. The germline gives CDR1 SGHRS, CDR2 YFSETQ. CDR3 sequence (DNA): TGCGCCAGCAGCTGGGACAAGTCGTATGGCTACACCTTC. It is translated as CASSWDKSYGYTF.

This clone was counted a single time. The CDR3 sequence is CAWSEGENTEAFF. CDR3 coding DNA: TGTGCCTGGAGTGAAGGGGAGAACACTGAAGCTTTCTTT. The genes are TRBV30 and TRBJ1-1, with a possible D match to TRBD1 (5 bases). The CDR3 sequence is 13 residues long. The V gene lost 1 base and the J gene lost 1 base, with 7 bases spanning the gap. CDR1 is GTSNPN, CDR2 SVGIG, per germline (reference sequence).

The chain employs TRBV6-1 and TRBJ1-1, with D maybe TRBD1 (6 bases). The CDR3 covers 14 residues. Between the trimmed V and J ends, which lost 5 bases and 1 base, there was a span of 11 bases. CDR1 MNHNS and CDR2 SASEGT come from the germline V gene. The CDR3 reads CASSYGQRNTEAFF. Here the CDR3 DNA reads TGTGCCAGCAGTTATGGACAGAGGAACACTGAAGCTTTCTTT.

The rearrangement uses TRBV5-4 and TRBJ1-1; the D is unclear. The CDR3 contains 15 residues. Trimming removed 4 bases at V and 0 bases at J, with 13 bases between. Per the germline V gene, CDR1 is SGHNT and CDR2 is YYREEE (reference sequence). CDR3 region: CASSPEGSLNTEAFF. The CDR3 bases are TGTGCCAGCAGCCCGGAGGGCTCTTTGAACACTGAAGCTTTCTTT. The entire variable domain, with the rest obtained from reference TRBV5-4 and TRBJ1-1, is as follows: ETGVTQSPTHLIKTRGQQVTLRCSSQSGHNTVSWYQQALGQGPQFIFQYYREEENGRGNFPPRFSGLQFPNYSSELNVNALELDDSALYLCASSPEGSLNTEAFFGQGTRLTVV.

J is TRBJ1-2 and V is TRBV7-9; 12 nucleotides agree with TRBD1. The CDR3 spans 15 residues. Germline V gives CDR1 SEHNR, CDR2 FQNEAQ (reference sequence). Germline trimming cut 8 bases from V and 4 bases from J; bases unmatched to any gene: 8. This CDR3 is CASGAWDRGLYGYTF. The CDR3 DNA reads TGTGCCAGCGGGGCATGGGACAGGGGGCTCTATGGCTACACCTTC.

This chain links TRBV27 with TRBJ2-5; TRBD2 is a possible D gene (5 bases). From germline, CDR1 is MNHEY and CDR2 SMNVEV (reference sequence). The CDR3 is made up of 13 amino acids. V was pared by 2 bases and J by 5 bases, with 9 bases between. The DNA for the CDR3 is TGTGCCAGCAGTTTAATCTGGAGGGAGACCCAGTACTTC. Residues: CASSLIWRETQYF.